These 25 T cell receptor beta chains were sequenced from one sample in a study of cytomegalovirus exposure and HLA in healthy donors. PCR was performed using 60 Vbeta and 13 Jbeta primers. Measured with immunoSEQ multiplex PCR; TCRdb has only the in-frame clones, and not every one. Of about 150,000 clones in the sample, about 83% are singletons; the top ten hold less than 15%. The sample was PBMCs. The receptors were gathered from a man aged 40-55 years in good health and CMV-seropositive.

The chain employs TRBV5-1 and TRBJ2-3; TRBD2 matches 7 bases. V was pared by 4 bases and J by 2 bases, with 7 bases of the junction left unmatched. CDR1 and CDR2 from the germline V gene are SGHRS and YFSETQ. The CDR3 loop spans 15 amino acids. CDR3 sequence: CASSPPSGLTDTQYF. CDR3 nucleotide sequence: TGCGCCAGCAGCCCGCCTAGCGGACTCACAGATACGCAGTATTTT.

The DNA for the CDR3 is TGTGCCAGCAGTTTTTTACTAGCGGGAAGAGATACGCAGTATTTT. Protein sequence: CASSFLLAGRDTQYF. V usage is TRBV28 and J usage is TRBJ2-3; TRBD2 aligns across 10 bases. The germline V gene has CDR1 MDHEN and CDR2 SYDVKM. Trimming took 3 bases from V and 5 from J; bases not matched to a gene: 5. The CDR3 spans 15 residues.

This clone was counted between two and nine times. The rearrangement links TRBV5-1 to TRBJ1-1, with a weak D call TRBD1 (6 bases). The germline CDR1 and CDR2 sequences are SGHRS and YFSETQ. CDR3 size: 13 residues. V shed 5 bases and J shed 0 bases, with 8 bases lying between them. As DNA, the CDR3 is TGCGCCAGCAGTTGGACAGTGAACACTGAAGCTTTCTTT. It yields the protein CASSWTVNTEAFF.

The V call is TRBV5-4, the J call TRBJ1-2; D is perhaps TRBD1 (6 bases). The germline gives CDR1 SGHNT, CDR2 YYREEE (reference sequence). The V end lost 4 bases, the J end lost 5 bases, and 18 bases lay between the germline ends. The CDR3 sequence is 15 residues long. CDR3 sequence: CASSIKERQVYGYTF. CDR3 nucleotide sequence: TGTGCCAGCAGCATAAAAGAGAGACAGGTTTATGGCTACACCTTC. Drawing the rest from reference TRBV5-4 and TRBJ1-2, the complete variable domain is ETGVTQSPTHLIKTRGQQVTLRCSSQSGHNTVSWYQQALGQGPQFIFQYYREEENGRGNFPPRFSGLQFPNYSSELNVNALELDDSALYLCASSIKERQVYGYTFGSGTRLTVV.

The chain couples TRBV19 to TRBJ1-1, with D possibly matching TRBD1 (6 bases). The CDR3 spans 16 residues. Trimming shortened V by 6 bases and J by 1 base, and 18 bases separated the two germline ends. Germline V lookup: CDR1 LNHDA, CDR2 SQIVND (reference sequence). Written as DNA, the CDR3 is TGTGCCAGTAGCCTTAAGGGTGGGGGCCCGAACACTGAAGCTTTCTTT. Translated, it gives CASSLKGGGPNTEAFF.

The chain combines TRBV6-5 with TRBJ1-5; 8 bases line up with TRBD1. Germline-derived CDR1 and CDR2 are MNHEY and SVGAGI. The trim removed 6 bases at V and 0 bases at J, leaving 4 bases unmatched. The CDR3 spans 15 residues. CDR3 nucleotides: TGTGCCAGCAGCCGGGACAGGACTAGCAATCAGCCCCAGCATTTT. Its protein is CASSRDRTSNQPQHF.

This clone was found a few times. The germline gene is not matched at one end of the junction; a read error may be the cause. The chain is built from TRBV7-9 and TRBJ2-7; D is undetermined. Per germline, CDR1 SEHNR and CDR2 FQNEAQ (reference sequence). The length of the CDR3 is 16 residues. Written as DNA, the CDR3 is TGTTCCAGCAGCTTAGATCCCGACATGCCTTCGGACGAGCAGTACTTC. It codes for CSSSLDPDMPSDEQYF.

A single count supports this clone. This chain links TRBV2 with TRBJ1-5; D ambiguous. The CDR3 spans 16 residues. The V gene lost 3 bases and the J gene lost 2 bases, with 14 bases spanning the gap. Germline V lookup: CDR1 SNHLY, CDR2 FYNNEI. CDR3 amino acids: CASSEGGMEGNQPQHF. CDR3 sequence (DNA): TGTGCCAGCAGTGAGGGAGGGATGGAGGGCAATCAGCCCCAGCATTTT.

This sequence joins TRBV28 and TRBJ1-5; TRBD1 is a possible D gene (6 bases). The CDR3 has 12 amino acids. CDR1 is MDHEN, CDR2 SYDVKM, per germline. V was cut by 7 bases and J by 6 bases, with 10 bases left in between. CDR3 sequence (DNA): TGTGCCAGCACCCAGGGGCCTCAGCCCCAGCATTTT. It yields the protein CASTQGPQPQHF.

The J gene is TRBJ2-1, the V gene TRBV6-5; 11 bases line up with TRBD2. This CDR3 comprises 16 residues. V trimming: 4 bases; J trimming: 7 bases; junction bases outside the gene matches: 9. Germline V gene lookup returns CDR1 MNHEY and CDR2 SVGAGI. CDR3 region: CASSSPLAGGGNEQFF. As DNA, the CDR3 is TGTGCCAGCAGTTCACCCCTAGCGGGAGGTGGGAATGAGCAGTTCTTC.

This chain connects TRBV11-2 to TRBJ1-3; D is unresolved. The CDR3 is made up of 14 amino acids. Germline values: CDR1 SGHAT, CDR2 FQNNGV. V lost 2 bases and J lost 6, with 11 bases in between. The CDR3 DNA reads TGTGCCAGCAGCTTAAATTCAGGACTAAACACCATATATTTT. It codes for CASSLNSGLNTIYF.

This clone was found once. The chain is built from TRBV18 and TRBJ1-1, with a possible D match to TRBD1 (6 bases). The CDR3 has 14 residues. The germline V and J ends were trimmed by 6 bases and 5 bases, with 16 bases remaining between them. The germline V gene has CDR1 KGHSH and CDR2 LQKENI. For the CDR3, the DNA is TGTGCCAGCTCGTCGTCACAGCAGGGGACTGAAGCTTTCTTT. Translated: CASSSSQQGTEAFF.

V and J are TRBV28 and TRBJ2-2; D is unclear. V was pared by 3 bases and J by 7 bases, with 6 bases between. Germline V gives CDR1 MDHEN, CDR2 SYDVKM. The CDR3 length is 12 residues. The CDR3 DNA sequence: TGTGCCAGCAGTTTGGGCAGCGGGGAGCTGTTTTTT. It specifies CASSLGSGELFF.

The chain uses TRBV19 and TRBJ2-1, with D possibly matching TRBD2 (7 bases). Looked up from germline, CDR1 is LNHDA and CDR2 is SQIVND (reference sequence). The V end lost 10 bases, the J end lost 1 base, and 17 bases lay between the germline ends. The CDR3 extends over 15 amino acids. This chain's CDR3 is CATSGEGRSYNEQFF. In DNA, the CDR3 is TGTGCCACCTCAGGGGAGGGGCGATCCTACAATGAGCAGTTCTTC.

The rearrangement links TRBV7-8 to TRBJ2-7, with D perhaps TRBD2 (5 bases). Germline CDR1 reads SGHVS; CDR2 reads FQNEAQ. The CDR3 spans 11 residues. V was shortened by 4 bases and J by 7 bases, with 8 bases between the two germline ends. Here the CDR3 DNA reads TGTGCCAGCAGCTCCCGGGGAGAGCAGTACTTC. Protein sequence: CASSSRGEQYF.

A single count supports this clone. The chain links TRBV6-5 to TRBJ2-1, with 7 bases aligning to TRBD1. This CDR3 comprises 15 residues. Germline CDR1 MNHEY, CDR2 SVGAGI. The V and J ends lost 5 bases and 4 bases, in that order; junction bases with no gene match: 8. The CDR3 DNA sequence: TGTGCCAGCAGTGTTGACAGGGTCCCTTACAATGAGCAGTTCTTC. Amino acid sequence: CASSVDRVPYNEQFF.

CDR3 amino acids: CASSSDREQETQYF. CDR3 in DNA: TGTGCCAGCAGTTCCGACAGGGAGCAAGAGACCCAGTACTTC. The rearrangement links TRBV28 to TRBJ2-5, with 7 bases aligning to TRBD1. Trimming took 4 bases from V and 2 from J; bases not matched to a gene: 4. Per germline, CDR1 MDHEN and CDR2 SYDVKM. The CDR3 covers 14 residues.

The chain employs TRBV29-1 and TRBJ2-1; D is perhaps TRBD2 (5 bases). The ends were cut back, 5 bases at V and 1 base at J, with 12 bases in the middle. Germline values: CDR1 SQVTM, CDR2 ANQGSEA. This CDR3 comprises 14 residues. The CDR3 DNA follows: TGCAGCGTTCAAACTAGAGGGTCCTACAATGAGCAGTTCTTC. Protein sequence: CSVQTRGSYNEQFF.

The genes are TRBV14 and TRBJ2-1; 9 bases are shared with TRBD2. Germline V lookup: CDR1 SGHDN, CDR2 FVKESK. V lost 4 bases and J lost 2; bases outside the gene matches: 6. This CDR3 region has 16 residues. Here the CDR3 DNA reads TGTGCCAGCAGCCGGTTAGCGGGAGAGGCCTACAATGAGCAGTTCTTC. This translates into CASSRLAGEAYNEQFF.

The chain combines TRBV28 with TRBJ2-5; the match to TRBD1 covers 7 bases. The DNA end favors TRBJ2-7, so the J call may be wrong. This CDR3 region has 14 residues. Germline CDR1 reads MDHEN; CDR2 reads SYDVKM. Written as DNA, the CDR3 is TGTGCCAGCAGTTTCACAGGGGTGGTCTACGAGCAGTACTTC. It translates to CASSFTGVVYEQYF.

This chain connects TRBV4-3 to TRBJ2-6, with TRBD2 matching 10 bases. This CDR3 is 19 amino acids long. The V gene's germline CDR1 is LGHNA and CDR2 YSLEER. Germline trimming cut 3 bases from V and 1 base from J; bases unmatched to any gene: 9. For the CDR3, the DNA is TGCGCCAGCAGCCAGGCTTTAGCGGGAGGACCTTCTGGGGCCAACGTCCTGACTTTC. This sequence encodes CASSQALAGGPSGANVLTF.

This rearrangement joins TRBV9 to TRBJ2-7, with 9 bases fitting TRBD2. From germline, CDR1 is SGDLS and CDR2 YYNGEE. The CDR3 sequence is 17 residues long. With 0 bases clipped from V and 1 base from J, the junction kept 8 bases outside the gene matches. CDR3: CASSVGVTSGSSYEQYF. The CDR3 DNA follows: TGTGCCAGCAGCGTAGGAGTTACTAGCGGGTCGTCCTACGAGCAGTACTTC. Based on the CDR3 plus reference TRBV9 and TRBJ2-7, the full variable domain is DSGVTQTPKHLITATGQRVTLRCSPRSGDLSVYWYQQSLDQGLQFLIQYYNGEERAKGNILERFSAQQFPDLHSELNLSSLELGDSALYFCASSVGVTSGSSYEQYFGPGTRLTVT.

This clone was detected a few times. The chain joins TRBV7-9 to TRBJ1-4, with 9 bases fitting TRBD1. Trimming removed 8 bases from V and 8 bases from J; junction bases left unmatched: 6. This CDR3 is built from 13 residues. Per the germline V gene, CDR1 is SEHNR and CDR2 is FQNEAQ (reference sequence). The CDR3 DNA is TGTGCCAGCCAGGGGACAGGGATGGAAAAACTGTTTTTT. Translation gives CASQGTGMEKLFF.

The CDR3 nucleotides are TGTGCCAGCGCCGAGGGCGGTCTCACAGATACGCAGTATTTT. Residues: CASAEGGLTDTQYF. J is TRBJ2-3 and V is TRBV6-1, with D maybe TRBD2 (5 bases). The CDR3 consists of 14 residues. Trimming pared 8 bases from V and 2 bases from J, leaving 14 bases between. CDR1 MNHNS and CDR2 SASEGT come from the germline V gene.

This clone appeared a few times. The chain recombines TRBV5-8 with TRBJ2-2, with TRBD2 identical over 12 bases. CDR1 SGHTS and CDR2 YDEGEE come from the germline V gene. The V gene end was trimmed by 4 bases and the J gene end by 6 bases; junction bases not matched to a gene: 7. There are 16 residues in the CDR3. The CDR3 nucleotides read TGTGCCAGCAGCCCGAGACTAGCGGGAGTGGCCGGGGAGCTGTTTTTT. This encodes CASSPRLAGVAGELFF.